This TCR beta chain came from a study of cytomegalovirus exposure and HLA in healthy donors. Background on the study: Unique TCRs from HLA-typed donors, roughly 89 million of them, were held in an early data release.

General study findings and limits: Later analysis revealed greater clonal expansion in HLA-associated TCR beta chains than in equally common others.

Germline V gene lookup returns CDR1 SQVTM and CDR2 ANQGSEA. Unmatched junction bases numbered 6, after V lost 6 bases and J lost 3 bases. The CDR3 loop spans 13 amino acids. It was with 60 Vbeta and 13 Jbeta primers that the PCR ran. This table comes from immunoSEQ multiplex PCR, and its TCRdb copy is limited to in-frame clones, with some not included. The sample lists 70,000 to 95,000 clones; 65% to 85% were seen once. Comments on this clone: The antigen remains undetermined.

Among the donors, all were healthy bone marrow donors. The chain carries TRBV29-1 and TRBJ1-2; 8 bases are shared with TRBD1. Sequencing was done on a sample of PBMCs. The sequence was collected from a man aged 18-30 years in good health and CMV-seronegative. CDR3 sequence reads: CSVGRGQDYGYTF. Written as DNA, the CDR3 is TGCAGCGTAGGCAGGGGGCAGGACTATGGCTACACCTTC.